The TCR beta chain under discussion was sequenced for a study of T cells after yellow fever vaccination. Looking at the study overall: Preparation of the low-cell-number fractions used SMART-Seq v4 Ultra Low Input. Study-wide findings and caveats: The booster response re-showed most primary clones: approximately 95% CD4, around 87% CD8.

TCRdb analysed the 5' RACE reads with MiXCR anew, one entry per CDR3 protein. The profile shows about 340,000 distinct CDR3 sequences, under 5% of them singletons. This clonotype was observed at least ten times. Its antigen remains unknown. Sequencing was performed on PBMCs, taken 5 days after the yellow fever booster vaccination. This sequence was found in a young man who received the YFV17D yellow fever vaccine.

The CDR3, as DNA: TGTGCCAGCAGCTTAGGGGCAGGGTTTGTCTACAATGAGCAGTTCTTC. Its translation is CASSLGAGFVYNEQFF. The J gene is TRBJ2-1, the V gene TRBV7-2; D is perhaps TRBD1 (5 bases). This CDR3 contains 16 residues. CDR1 and CDR2 from the germline V gene are SGHTA and FQGNSA. Deletions cut 1 base from V and 3 bases from J, with 13 bases between.